Listed below are T cell receptor beta chains from one sample, sequenced in a study of control samples from healthy donors and cancer patients. Profiled with immunoSEQ multiplex PCR; TCRdb holds only in-frame clones, not every one. The sample includes approximately 58,000 clones, approximately 89% of them seen just once. Material for sequencing was PBMCs. These receptors came from a woman aged 60 to 75 with lung cancer. CDR3s leave out the opening cysteine and the closing phenylalanine or tryptophan. Each record gives: J gene, D gene, V gene, CDR3 protein. The D gene is left open where the match is weak.

>TRBJ2-2|NA|TRBV6-5
ASSRTANTGELF
>TRBJ2-7|NA|TRBV12-3/TRBV12-4
ASSMAFPYEQY
>TRBJ1-5|TRBD1|TRBV2
ASSEDRGYQPQH
>TRBJ2-1|NA|TRBV7-3
ASSPRGGSGEQF
>TRBJ1-2|NA|TRBV12-3/TRBV12-4
ATAETGNYGYT
>TRBJ1-3|NA|TRBV6-5
ASTHGGAGNTIY
>TRBJ1-1|NA|TRBV5-4
ASSGVGRGRRSTEAF
>TRBJ2-3|TRBD2|TRBV18
ASSPRQLAGGTDTQY
>TRBJ1-6|TRBD1|TRBV18
ASSLTDREGNSPLH
>TRBJ1-1|TRBD1|TRBV30
AWSRDRETAF
>TRBJ2-1|TRBD2|TRBV9
ASTVSGTSGYNEQF
>TRBJ1-1|NA|TRBV7-8
ASSEGHTEAF
>TRBJ1-4|NA|TRBV6-6
ASSYPRGRVDEKLF
>TRBJ1-2|NA|TRBV19
ASSTGPNYGYT
>TRBJ1-3|NA|TRBV6-6
ASTTGAGSGNTIY
>TRBJ2-7|NA|TRBV5-1
ASSAGQYYFYEQY
>TRBJ2-7|NA|TRBV3-1/TRBV3-2
ASGGTAYEQY
>TRBJ2-7|NA|TRBV3-1/TRBV3-2
ASTKPGGYEQY
>TRBJ1-4|NA|TRBV20-1
SAKGAEKLF
>TRBJ2-2|TRBD2|TRBV7-9
ASSLGGTSGNTGELF
>TRBJ2-1|NA|TRBV19
ASSMLTSNEQF
>TRBJ1-3|NA|TRBV11-2
ASSRTRGGNTIY
>TRBJ1-2|NA|TRBV9
ASSVDGAVSGYT
>TRBJ2-7|NA|TRBV6-6
ASSYSSSIGYEQY
>TRBJ2-7|NA|TRBV4-1
ASGRTEIYEQY
>TRBJ1-1|NA|TRBV19
ASSSGTMNTEAF
>TRBJ2-7|NA|TRBV6-6
ASSYAPPGTNEQY
>TRBJ1-5|NA|TRBV5-1
ASWAGGGGANQPQH
>TRBJ2-7|TRBD1|TRBV6-5
AGARDREQY
>TRBJ1-4|NA|TRBV2
ATGVLPNEKLF
>TRBJ1-1|NA|TRBV12-3/TRBV12-4
ASSFLWNTEAF
>TRBJ1-6|NA|TRBV2
ASSVSTNSPLH
>TRBJ1-1|NA|TRBV5-1
ASSGAPQGRNTEAF
>TRBJ1-3|NA|TRBV28
ASSLTARSGNTIY
>TRBJ1-3|TRBD1|TRBV6-6
ASSYGTGVGNTIY
>TRBJ2-3|TRBD2|TRBV4-2
ASSQVGAGGPRATDTQY
>TRBJ2-1|NA|TRBV11-3
ASSPVGTGATDNEQF
>TRBJ1-1|TRBD1|TRBV19
ASSVQGAYMNTEAF
>TRBJ2-1|NA|TRBV15
ATSRAGPSVNEQF
>TRBJ2-7|TRBD2|TRBV7-8
ASRPIRSGREEQY
>TRBJ2-1|TRBD2|TRBV14
ASSQDRAASGSEQF
>TRBJ1-5|NA|TRBV5-6
ASSLGGFNQPQH
>TRBJ1-1|TRBD1|TRBV11-3
ASSLGRGGAGTEAF
>TRBJ2-1|NA|TRBV7-2
ASSLGRFLGNNEQF